This TCR beta chain was sequenced during a study of identical twins. Study-level findings and limits: Fewer insertions characterized abundant cord blood beta clonotypes, whereas memory repertoires showed none. The study based its conclusions on cross-sectional statistical analysis and did not follow the same donors. A partial confounding effect on zero-insertion analyses could come from invariant MAIT and iNKT cells.

With regard to this clonotype: Antigen specificity is unknown.

This CDR3 contains 15 residues. V was clipped by 1 base and J by 5 bases, with 15 bases between them. Germline V gives CDR1 KGHSH, CDR2 LQKENI. Via MiXCR, TCRdb re-called the 5' RACE reads, giving one row per CDR3 protein. The sample records roughly 720,000 distinct CDR3 sequences, around a sixth being singletons. This sample was also put to use in a study of T cells expressing NK-cell markers. That report notes: In several donors, dominant clonotypes made up about 25-60.1% of CD3+CD56-NKG2C+ cells.

Sequenced material: PBMCs. This sequence joins TRBV18 and TRBJ2-7, with a tentative D call TRBD2 (5 bases). The source of this sequence is a woman aged 18-29 years in good health. CDR3 sequence (DNA): TGTGCCAGCTCACCACTTCCGGATGGAGGTCACGAGCAGTACTTC. Amino acid sequence: CASSPLPDGGHEQYF.